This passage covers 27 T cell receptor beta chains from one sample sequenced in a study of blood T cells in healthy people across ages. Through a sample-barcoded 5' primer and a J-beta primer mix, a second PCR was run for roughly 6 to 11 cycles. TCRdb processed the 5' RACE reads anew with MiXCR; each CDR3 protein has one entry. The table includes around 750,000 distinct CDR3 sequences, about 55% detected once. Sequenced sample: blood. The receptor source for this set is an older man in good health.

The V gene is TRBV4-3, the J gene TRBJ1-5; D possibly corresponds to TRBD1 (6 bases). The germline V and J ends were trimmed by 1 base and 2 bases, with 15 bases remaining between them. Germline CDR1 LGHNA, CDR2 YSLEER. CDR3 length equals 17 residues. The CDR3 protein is CASSQVGGEVGNQPQHF. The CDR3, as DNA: TGCGCCAGCAGCCAAGTAGGGGGGGAAGTCGGCAATCAGCCCCAGCATTTT.

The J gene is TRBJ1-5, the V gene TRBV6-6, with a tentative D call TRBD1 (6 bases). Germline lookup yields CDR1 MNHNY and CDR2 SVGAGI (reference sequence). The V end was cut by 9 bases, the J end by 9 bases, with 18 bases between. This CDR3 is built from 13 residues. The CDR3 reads CASTRGGGGPQHF. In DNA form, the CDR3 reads TGTGCCAGTACTAGGGGGGGGGGAGGGCCCCAGCATTTT.

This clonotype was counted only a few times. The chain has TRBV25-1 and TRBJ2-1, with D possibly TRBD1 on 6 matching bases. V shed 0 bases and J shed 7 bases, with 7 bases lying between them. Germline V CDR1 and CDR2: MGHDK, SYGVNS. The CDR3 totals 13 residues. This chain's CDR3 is CASSEYQGNEQFF. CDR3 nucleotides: TGTGCCAGCAGTGAATATCAGGGGAATGAGCAGTTCTTC.

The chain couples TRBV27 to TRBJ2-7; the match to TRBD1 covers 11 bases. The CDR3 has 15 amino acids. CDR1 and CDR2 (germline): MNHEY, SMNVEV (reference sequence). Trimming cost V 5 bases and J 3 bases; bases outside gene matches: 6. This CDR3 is CASSPRDRGFYEQYF. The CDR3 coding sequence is TGTGCCAGCAGTCCCCGGGACAGGGGGTTCTACGAGCAGTACTTC.

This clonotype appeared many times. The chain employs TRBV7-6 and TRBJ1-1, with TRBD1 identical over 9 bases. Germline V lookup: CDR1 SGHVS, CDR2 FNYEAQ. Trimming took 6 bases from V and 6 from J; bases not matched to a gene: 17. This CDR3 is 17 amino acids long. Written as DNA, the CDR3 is TGTGCCAGCAGGTCGACCGCCGGGACAGGGCCGATTTCTGAAGCTTTCTTT. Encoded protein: CASRSTAGTGPISEAFF.

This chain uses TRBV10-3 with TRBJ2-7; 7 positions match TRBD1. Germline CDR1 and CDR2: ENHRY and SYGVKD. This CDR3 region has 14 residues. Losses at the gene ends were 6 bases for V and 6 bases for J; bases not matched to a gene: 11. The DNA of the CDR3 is TGTGCCATCAGCCTCGACAGGGAGACCCGCGAGCAGTACTTC. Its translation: CAISLDRETREQYF.

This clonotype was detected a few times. The CDR3 DNA sequence: TGCGCCAGCAGCAGGGGTGGGGCAAGGATCGAAAACATTCAGTACTTC. Translated, it gives CASSRGGARIENIQYF. The rearrangement uses TRBV5-1 and TRBJ2-4, with D perhaps TRBD1 (5 bases). V was shortened by 4 bases and J by 5 bases, with 19 bases between the two germline ends. Per the germline V gene, CDR1 is SGHRS and CDR2 is YFSETQ. This CDR3 is 16 amino acids long.

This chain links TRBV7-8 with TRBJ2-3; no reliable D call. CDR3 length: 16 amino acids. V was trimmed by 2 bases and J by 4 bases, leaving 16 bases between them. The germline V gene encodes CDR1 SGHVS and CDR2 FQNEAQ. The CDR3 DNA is TGTGCCAGCAGCTTACGCCGGTTTGGCCTCTCAGATACGCAGTATTTT. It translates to CASSLRRFGLSDTQYF. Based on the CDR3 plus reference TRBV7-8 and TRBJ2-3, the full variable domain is GAGVSQSPRYKVAKRGQDVALRCDPISGHVSLFWYQQALGQGPEFLTYFQNEAQLDKSGLPSDRFFAERPEGSVSTLKIQRTQQEDSAVYLCASSLRRFGLSDTQYFGPGTRLTVL.

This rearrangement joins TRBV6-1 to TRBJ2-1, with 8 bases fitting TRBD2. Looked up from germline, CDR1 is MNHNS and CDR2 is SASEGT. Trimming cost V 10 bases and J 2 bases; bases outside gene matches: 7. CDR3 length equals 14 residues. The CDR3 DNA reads TGTGCCACTACGGGACTAGTAACCTACAATGAGCAGTTCTTC. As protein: CATTGLVTYNEQFF.

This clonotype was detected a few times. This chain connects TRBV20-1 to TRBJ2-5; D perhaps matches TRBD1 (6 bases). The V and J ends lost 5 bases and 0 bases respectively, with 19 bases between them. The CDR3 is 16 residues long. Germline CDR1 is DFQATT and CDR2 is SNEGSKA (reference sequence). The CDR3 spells CSADRAFGQYQETQYF. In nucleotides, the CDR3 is TGCAGTGCTGACCGAGCCTTCGGACAGTACCAAGAGACCCAGTACTTC.

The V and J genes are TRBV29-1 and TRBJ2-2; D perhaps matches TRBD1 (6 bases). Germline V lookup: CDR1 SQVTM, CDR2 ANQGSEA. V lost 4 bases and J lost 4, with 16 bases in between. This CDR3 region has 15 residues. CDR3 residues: CSVATGSRSTGELFF. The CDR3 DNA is TGCAGCGTTGCTACAGGGTCGAGATCCACCGGGGAGCTGTTTTTT.

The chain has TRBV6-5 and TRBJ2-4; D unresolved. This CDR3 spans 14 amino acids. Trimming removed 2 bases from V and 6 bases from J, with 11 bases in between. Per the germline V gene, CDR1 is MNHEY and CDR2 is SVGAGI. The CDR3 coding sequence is TGTGCCAGCAGTTACCTAGGACCGGGAAACATTCAGTACTTC. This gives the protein CASSYLGPGNIQYF.

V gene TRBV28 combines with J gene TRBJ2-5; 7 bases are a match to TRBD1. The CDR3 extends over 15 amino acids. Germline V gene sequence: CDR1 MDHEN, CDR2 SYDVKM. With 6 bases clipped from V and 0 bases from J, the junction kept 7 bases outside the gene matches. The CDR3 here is CASSPQGTDQETQYF. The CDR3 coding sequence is TGTGCCAGCAGCCCACAGGGGACCGACCAAGAGACCCAGTACTTC.

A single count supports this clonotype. CDR3 nucleotides: TGTGCCAGCAGTTTGGGGCAGTTCTTC. Amino acid sequence: CASSLGQFF. The chain has TRBV28 and TRBJ2-1, with D unresolved. V lost 3 bases and J 12 bases, leaving 3 bases between the germline ends. There are 9 residues in the CDR3. Germline CDR1 is MDHEN and CDR2 is SYDVKM.

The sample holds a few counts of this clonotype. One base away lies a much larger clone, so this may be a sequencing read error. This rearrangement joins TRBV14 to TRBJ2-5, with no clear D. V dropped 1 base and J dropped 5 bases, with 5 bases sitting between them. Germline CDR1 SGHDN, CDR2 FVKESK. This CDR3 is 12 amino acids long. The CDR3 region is CASSQVPETQYF. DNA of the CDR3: TGTGCCAGCAGCCAAGTCCCGGAGACCCAGTACTTC.

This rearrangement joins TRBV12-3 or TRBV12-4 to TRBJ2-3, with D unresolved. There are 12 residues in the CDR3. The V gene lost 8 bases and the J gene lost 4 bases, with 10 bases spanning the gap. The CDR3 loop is CASGRAADTQYF. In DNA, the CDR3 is TGTGCCAGCGGTAGGGCAGCAGATACGCAGTATTTT.

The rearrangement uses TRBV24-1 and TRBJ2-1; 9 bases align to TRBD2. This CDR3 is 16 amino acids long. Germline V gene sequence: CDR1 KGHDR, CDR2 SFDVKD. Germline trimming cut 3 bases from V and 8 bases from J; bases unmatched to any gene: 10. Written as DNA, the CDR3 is TGTGCCACCAGTGATCCCCCGCTAGCGGGATCCGATGAGCAGTTCTTC. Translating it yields CATSDPPLAGSDEQFF.

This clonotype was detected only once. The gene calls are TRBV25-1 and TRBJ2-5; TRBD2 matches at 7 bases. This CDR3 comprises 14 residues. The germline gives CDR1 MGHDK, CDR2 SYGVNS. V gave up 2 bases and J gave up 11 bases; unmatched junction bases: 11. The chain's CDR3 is CASSERVSAGEQYF. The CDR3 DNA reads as TGTGCCAGCAGTGAAAGAGTGTCGGCGGGGGAGCAGTACTTC. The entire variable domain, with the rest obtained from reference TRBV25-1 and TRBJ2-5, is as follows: EADIYQTPRYLVIGTGKKITLECSQTMGHDKMYWYQQDPGMELHLIHYSYGVNSTEKGDLSSESTVSRIRTEHFPLTLESARPSHTSQYLCASSERVSAGEQYFGPGTRLLVL.

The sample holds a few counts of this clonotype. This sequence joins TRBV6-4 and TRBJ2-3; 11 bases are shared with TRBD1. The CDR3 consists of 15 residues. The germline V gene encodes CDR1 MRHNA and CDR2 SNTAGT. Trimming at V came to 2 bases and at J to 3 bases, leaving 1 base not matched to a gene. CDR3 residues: CASSDGQGATDTQYF. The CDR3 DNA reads TGTGCCAGCAGTGACGGACAGGGGGCAACAGATACGCAGTATTTT.

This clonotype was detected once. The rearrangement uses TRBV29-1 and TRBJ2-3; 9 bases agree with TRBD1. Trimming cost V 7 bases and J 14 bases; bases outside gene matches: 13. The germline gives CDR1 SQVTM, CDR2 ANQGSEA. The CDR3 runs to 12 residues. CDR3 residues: CSAVQGARDAYF. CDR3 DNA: TGCAGCGCCGTACAGGGGGCCAGAGACGCGTATTTT.

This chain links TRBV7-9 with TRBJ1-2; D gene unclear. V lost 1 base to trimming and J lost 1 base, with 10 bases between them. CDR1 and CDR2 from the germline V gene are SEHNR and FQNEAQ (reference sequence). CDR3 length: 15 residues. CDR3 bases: TGTGCCAGCAGCTTAGGCCCACTACATAACTATGGCTACACCTTC. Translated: CASSLGPLHNYGYTF.

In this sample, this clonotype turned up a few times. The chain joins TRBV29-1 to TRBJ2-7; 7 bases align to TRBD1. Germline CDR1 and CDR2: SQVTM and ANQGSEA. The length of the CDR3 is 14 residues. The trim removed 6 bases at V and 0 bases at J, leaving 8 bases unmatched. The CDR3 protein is CSVDPTGLSYEQYF. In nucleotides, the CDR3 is TGCAGCGTAGACCCGACAGGGCTCTCCTACGAGCAGTACTTC.

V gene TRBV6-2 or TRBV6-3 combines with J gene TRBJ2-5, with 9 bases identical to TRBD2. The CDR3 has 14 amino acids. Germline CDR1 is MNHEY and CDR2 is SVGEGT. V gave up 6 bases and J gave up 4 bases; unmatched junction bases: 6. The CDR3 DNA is TGTGCCAGCAGACCAGCGGGAGGATCAGAGACCCAGTACTTC. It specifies CASRPAGGSETQYF.

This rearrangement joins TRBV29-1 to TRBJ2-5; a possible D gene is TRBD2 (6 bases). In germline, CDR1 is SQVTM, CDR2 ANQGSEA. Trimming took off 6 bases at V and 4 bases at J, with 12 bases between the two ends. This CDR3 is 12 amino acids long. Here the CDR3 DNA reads TGCAGCGTAGGGGTAGCGGTAGAGACCCAGTACTTC. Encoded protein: CSVGVAVETQYF. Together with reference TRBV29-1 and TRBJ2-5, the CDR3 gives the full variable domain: SAVISQKPSRDICQRGTSLTIQCQVDSQVTMMFWYRQQPGQSLTLIATANQGSEATYESGFVIDKFPISRPNLTFSTLTVSNMSPEDSSIYLCSVGVAVETQYFGPGTRLLVL.

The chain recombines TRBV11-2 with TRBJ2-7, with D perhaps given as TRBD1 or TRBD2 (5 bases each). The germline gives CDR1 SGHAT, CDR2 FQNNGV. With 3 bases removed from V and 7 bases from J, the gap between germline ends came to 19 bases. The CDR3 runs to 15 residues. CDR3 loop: CASSFWGRSYNEQYF. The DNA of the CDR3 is TGTGCCAGCAGCTTCTGGGGACGCTCCTACAATGAGCAGTACTTC.

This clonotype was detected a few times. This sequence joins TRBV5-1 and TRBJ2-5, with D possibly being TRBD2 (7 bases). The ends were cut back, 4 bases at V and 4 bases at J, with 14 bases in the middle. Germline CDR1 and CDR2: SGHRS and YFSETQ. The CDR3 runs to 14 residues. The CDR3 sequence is CASSLGQRGETQYF. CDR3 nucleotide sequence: TGCGCCAGCAGCCTCGGACAGCGGGGAGAGACCCAGTACTTC.

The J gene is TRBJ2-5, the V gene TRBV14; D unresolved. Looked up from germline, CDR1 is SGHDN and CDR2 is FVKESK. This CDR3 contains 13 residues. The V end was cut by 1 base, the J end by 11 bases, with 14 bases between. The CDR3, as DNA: TGTGCCAGCAGCCAAGGGGCTAGATATGAGCAGTACTTC. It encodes CASSQGARYEQYF.